The 12 T cell receptor beta chains given below trace back to one sample, sequenced in a study of blood T cells in healthy people across ages. A J-beta primer mix and a sample-barcoded 5' primer were used in a second PCR of roughly 6 to 12 cycles. Via MiXCR, TCRdb re-called the 5' RACE reads, giving one row per CDR3 protein. The sample yields about 1,000,000 distinct CDR3 sequences, 40% to 55% seen once. The sequenced material came from blood. The receptors here all came from a woman in her sixties or seventies in good health.

The chain couples TRBV3-1 to TRBJ2-7; 7 nucleotides line up with TRBD2. Germline V gene lookup returns CDR1 LGHDT and CDR2 YNNKEL (reference sequence). CDR3 size: 15 residues. The ends lost 0 bases at V and 3 bases at J; junction bases unmatched: 5. The CDR3 nucleotides are TGTGCCAGCAGCCAAGATTGGACTAGAAACTACGAGCAGTACTTC. Translating it yields CASSQDWTRNYEQYF.

The gene calls are TRBV20-1 and TRBJ2-4; TRBD2 agrees at 12 bases. Near its end, the DNA agrees better with TRBJ2-5, so the J call may be wrong. CDR1 and CDR2 from the germline V gene are DFQATT and SNEGSKA (reference sequence). CDR3 length equals 15 residues. The CDR3 sequence: CSGGGTSGHQETQYF. As DNA, the CDR3 is TGCAGTGGGGGTGGGACTAGCGGGCATCAAGAGACCCAGTACTTC.

The chain is built from TRBV5-6 and TRBJ2-7; D might be TRBD2 (5 bases). Germline-derived CDR1 and CDR2 are SGHDT and YYEEEE. The germline V and J ends were trimmed by 4 bases and 5 bases, with 10 bases remaining between them. This CDR3 has 12 amino acids. The CDR3 nucleotides are TGTGCCAGCAGCCATCCGGGGAACGAGCAGTACTTC. Protein product: CASSHPGNEQYF.

This rearrangement joins TRBV4-1 to TRBJ2-3, with D perhaps assigned TRBD1 or TRBD2 (5 bases each). Trimming took 3 bases from V and 1 from J, leaving 8 bases between them. Per germline, CDR1 MGHRA and CDR2 YSYEKL. The CDR3 runs 14 residues. The CDR3 loop reads CASSHLGGTDTQYF. The CDR3 DNA reads TGCGCCAGCAGCCACCTGGGGGGCACAGATACGCAGTATTTT.

In its sample, this clonotype was seen a few times. The V gene is TRBV7-9, the J gene TRBJ2-5; D perhaps matches TRBD2 (5 bases). Trimming took off 5 bases at V and 1 base at J, with 8 bases between the two ends. Germline CDR1 and CDR2: SEHNR and FQNEAQ (reference sequence). CDR3 size: 13 residues. CDR3 coding DNA: TGTGCCAGCAGCCGAGCGGTCCAAGAGACCCAGTACTTC. Translating gives CASSRAVQETQYF.

CDR3 DNA: TGTGCCAGCAGTTACGGACAGGGGGCTGTATACGAGCAGTACTTC. Amino acid sequence: CASSYGQGAVYEQYF. The V and J genes are TRBV12-3 or TRBV12-4 and TRBJ2-7, with 11 bases fitting TRBD1. The CDR3 is made up of 15 amino acids. Trimming took 4 bases from V and 4 from J; bases not matched to a gene: 6.

In its sample, this clonotype was seen a few times. V gene TRBV6-5 combines with J gene TRBJ2-5, with a weak D call TRBD2 (7 bases). Trimming removed 6 bases from V and 5 bases from J, with 13 bases in between. The CDR3 contains 13 residues. Germline V gene data show CDR1 as MNHEY and CDR2 as SVGAGI. The CDR3 DNA sequence: TGTGCCAGCAGCTGGGGGGGGCTGGAGACCCAGTACTTC. Protein product: CASSWGGLETQYF.

This chain joins TRBV11-2 and TRBJ1-1; D not certain. Germline lookup yields CDR1 SGHAT and CDR2 FQNNGV. The length of the CDR3 is 15 residues. Trimming left V 5 bases short and J 0 bases short, with 13 bases between. CDR3 coding DNA: TGTGCCAGCAGCATCAGGCTCGGCATGAACACTGAAGCTTTCTTT. Amino acids: CASSIRLGMNTEAFF.

A few counts support this clonotype. The V call is TRBV29-1, the J call TRBJ2-7; tentatively, D is TRBD1 (5 bases). Germline V CDR1 and CDR2: SQVTM, ANQGSEA. The CDR3 extends over 12 amino acids. V lost 4 bases and J 4 bases, leaving 11 bases between the germline ends. The CDR3, as DNA: TGCAGCGTTGGGACAAGGGTTTACGAGCAGTACTTC. This translates into CSVGTRVYEQYF.

The rearrangement uses TRBV20-1 and TRBJ2-6; a possible D gene is TRBD1 (6 bases). The CDR3 length is 17 residues. The germline V gene has CDR1 DFQATT and CDR2 SNEGSKA (reference sequence). V lost 3 bases and J 0 bases, leaving 15 bases between the germline ends. CDR3 region: CSASSDRSSSGANVLTF. CDR3 in DNA: TGCAGTGCTAGTAGCGACAGGTCTAGCTCTGGGGCCAACGTCCTGACTTTC.

The CDR3 DNA is TGTGCCAGCAGTTCTAGCGGGAGCCACTACGAGCAGTACTTC. The encoded protein is CASSSSGSHYEQYF. The V call is TRBV12-3 or TRBV12-4, the J call TRBJ2-5; TRBD2 agrees at 10 bases. The J call is uncertain, as TRBJ2-7 better fits the DNA end. The CDR3 contains 14 residues.

The chain uses TRBV5-6 and TRBJ2-5; TRBD2 aligns across 9 bases. The J call may not be correct, given that the DNA end is closer to TRBJ2-7. Germline V lookup: CDR1 SGHDT, CDR2 YYEEEE. This CDR3 contains 15 residues. CDR3 amino acids: CASRGQAGGPGEQYF. For the CDR3, the DNA is TGTGCCAGCAGAGGCCAAGCGGGAGGCCCGGGCGAGCAGTACTTC.